Reported below is one TCR beta chain. In this sample, this clone turned up a few times. Its target antigen remains unknown. Within one base of it there is no much larger clone, and no base qualities were kept. No patient had received any treatment before thyroid surgery. Using T-cell receptor beta sequencing, the researchers looked back retrospectively at clinical samples from patients, gathered between about 2012 and 2018. The CDR3, from cysteine to phenylalanine, totals 13 residues. Only the CDR3 part of the read is kept: 39 bases, read in frame from the first base. Trimming takes 7 bases off V and 5 bases off J; junction bases not matched to a gene: 5. Via the germline V gene, CDR1 is MNHNS and CDR2 SASEGT. Libraries were constructed by PCR. The instrument given in TCRdb is Illumina HiSeq 4000. High-throughput sequencing was used to profile the TCR beta-chain CDR3 region of every patient. The original methods were these. Drawing on CDR3 differences between clinicopathological groups, the researchers built a classifier meant to tell apart patients with distant-metastatic papillary thyroid cancer. The Shannon index was used to assess repertoire diversity, and the Morisita-Horn index was used to assess tumor-blood repertoire similarity. Through fastp at Q25 and MiXCR, TCRdb rebuilt clones from the public reads, retaining in-frame beta chains. The V and J calls shown here were made by TCRdb, not taken from the authors' results. This sample comprises about 12,000 clones, 9.5% to 13% of them detected only once. Of the sample, 32% is held by the ten largest clones.

This sample was included in a study of metastatic and nonmetastatic thyroid tumors (TCRdb year 2020). Background for the entire study: For patients with malignant and with benign thyroid disease, the researchers compared repertoires between peripheral blood samples and tumor or nodule tissue samples.

The full study reports these points: TCR beta diversity was reported as significantly higher in malignant tumors than in benign nodules, in both blood and tumor samples.

The rearranged segments are TRBV6-1 and TRBJ2-7, and 10 junction bases match TRBD1. The clonotype was recovered from a female donor with papillary thyroid cancer or a benign thyroid nodule (not recorded which). Some clones in this sample may be carry-over from other donors' samples. Sequenced material: blood. The nucleotides read TGTGCCAGCACCCCCGGGACAGGGGACGAGCAGTACTTC. The encoded protein is CASTPGTGDEQYF.